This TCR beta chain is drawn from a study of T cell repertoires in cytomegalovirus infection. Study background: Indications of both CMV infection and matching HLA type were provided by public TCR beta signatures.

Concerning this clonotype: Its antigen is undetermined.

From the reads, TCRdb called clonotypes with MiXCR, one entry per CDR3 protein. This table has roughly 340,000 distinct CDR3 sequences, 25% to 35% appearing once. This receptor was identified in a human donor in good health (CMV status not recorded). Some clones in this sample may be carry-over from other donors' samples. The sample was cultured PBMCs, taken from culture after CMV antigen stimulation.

CDR3 residues: CASSLGPELFF. DNA of the CDR3: TGTGCCAGCAGCTTGGGCCCGGAGCTGTTTTTT. V usage is TRBV5-6 and J usage is TRBJ2-2, with D unclear. V lost 0 bases and J 10 bases, leaving 4 bases between the germline ends. The germline CDR1 and CDR2 sequences are SGHDT and YYEEEE. The CDR3 is made up of 11 amino acids.